These 28 T cell receptor beta chains were sequenced from one sample in a study of CD8 T cells in Susac syndrome. RNA was extracted with the RNeasy kit, and a quantity of about 0.5 to 1 ug was reverse transcribed using random hexamers. TCRdb recomputed calls from the immunoSEQ multiplex PCR reads with MiXCR, one row per CDR3 protein. Among 150,000 to 200,000 distinct CDR3 sequences listed, over 75% were seen once. Specimen: CD4+ T cells from PBMCs. Every receptor here comes from a human donor with Susac syndrome.

The chain recombines TRBV30 with TRBJ1-6; 7 nucleotides line up with TRBD1. The germline V gene has CDR1 GTSNPN and CDR2 SVGIG (reference sequence). J gave up 7 bases and V 5 bases, and 8 bases lay outside the gene matches. CDR3 size: 14 residues. Written as DNA, the CDR3 is TGTGCCTGGGACAGGGCGGATCAAAATTCACCCCTCCACTTT. The encoded protein is CAWDRADQNSPLHF.

The chain joins TRBV25-1 to TRBJ2-7; D possibly uses TRBD1 or TRBD2 (5 bases each). The length of the CDR3 is 16 residues. Germline V CDR1 and CDR2: MGHDK, SYGVNS. With 5 bases removed from V and 6 bases from J, the gap between germline ends came to 23 bases. The CDR3 coding sequence is TGTGCCAGCAGTCCTACAACGACCCGTTCGGGGCGCGAGCAGTACTTC. This codes for CASSPTTTRSGREQYF.

This chain joins TRBV6-5 and TRBJ1-5; a possible D gene is TRBD1 (5 bases). CDR3 length equals 13 residues. Trimming left V 8 bases short and J 9 bases short, with 17 bases between. The germline gives CDR1 MNHEY, CDR2 SVGAGI. CDR3 amino acids: CASSRGDRGPQHF. The DNA of the CDR3 is TGTGCCAGCTCTAGGGGCGACCGGGGGCCCCAGCATTTT.

The rearrangement links TRBV3-1 to TRBJ2-1, with 11 bases fitting TRBD2. V trimming: 4 bases; J trimming: 0 bases; junction bases outside the gene matches: 8. Per germline, CDR1 LGHDT and CDR2 YNNKEL (reference sequence). The CDR3 is 18 residues long. CDR3: CASSPGLAGKSSYNEQFF. CDR3 coding DNA: TGTGCCAGCAGCCCCGGACTAGCGGGTAAGAGCTCCTACAATGAGCAGTTCTTC.

The sample holds one count of this clonotype. The rearrangement links TRBV6-1 to TRBJ2-1, with 11 bases identical to TRBD2. The ends lost 2 bases at V and 3 bases at J; junction bases unmatched: 3. CDR3 length: 16 residues. Germline values: CDR1 MNHNS, CDR2 SASEGT. The CDR3 bases are TGTGCCAGCAGTGAACGACTAGCGGGGCTCTACAATGAGCAGTTCTTC. This sequence encodes CASSERLAGLYNEQFF.

This clonotype was counted a single time. The chain carries TRBV19 and TRBJ2-3, with D unclear. This CDR3 comprises 15 residues. Deletions cut 2 bases from V and 0 bases from J, with 9 bases between. The germline V gene encodes CDR1 LNHDA and CDR2 SQIVND (reference sequence). CDR3 loop: CASSIMGQSTDTQYF. The CDR3 DNA reads TGTGCCAGTAGTATAATGGGTCAAAGCACAGATACGCAGTATTTT.

The chain has TRBV6-1 and TRBJ1-6; 11 bases are shared with TRBD1. Trimming removed 3 bases from V and 9 bases from J; junction bases left unmatched: 4. Germline lookup yields CDR1 MNHNS and CDR2 SASEGT. The CDR3 is 15 residues long. CDR3 DNA sequence: TGTGCCAGCAGTGAGAGGACAGGGGGCAGTTCACCCCTCCACTTT. Protein product: CASSERTGGSSPLHF.

The chain joins TRBV4-1 to TRBJ1-5; D may be TRBD1 (6 bases). The CDR3 runs 13 residues. The V end lost 4 bases, the J end lost 5 bases, and 9 bases lay between the germline ends. CDR1 and CDR2 from the germline V gene are MGHRA and YSYEKL. The CDR3 loop reads CASSLTGYQPQHF. The DNA of the CDR3 is TGCGCCAGCAGCCTTACAGGGTATCAGCCCCAGCATTTT.

The CDR3 coding sequence is TGTGCCAGCAGCCCCCGACTAGCGGGAGTCGGGGAGACCCAGTACTTC. Its translation is CASSPRLAGVGETQYF. The V call is TRBV7-3, the J call TRBJ2-5, with 12 nucleotides matching TRBD2. Germline CDR1 is SGHTA and CDR2 is FQGTGA. This CDR3 comprises 16 residues. Trimming took 5 bases from V and 5 from J; bases not matched to a gene: 9.

The chain carries TRBV12-3 or TRBV12-4 and TRBJ1-5; unclear D gene. The V gene lost 0 bases and the J gene lost 0 bases, with 15 bases spanning the gap. The CDR3 sequence is 18 residues long. CDR3 region: CASSLARRGIYSNQPQHF. CDR3 DNA: TGTGCCAGCAGTTTAGCGCGGCGAGGGATCTATAGCAATCAGCCCCAGCATTTT.

The chain employs TRBV5-1 and TRBJ1-1, with TRBD1 as a possible D gene (5 bases). CDR3 length: 15 amino acids. CDR1 is SGHRS, CDR2 YFSETQ, per germline. The V and J ends lost 3 bases and 2 bases respectively, with 14 bases between them. The CDR3 sequence: CASSSGPGSNTEAFF. The CDR3 DNA is TGCGCCAGCAGCTCGGGACCGGGATCCAACACTGAAGCTTTCTTT.

The gene calls are TRBV10-3 and TRBJ2-1, with D possibly TRBD2 on 5 matching bases. Germline CDR1 reads ENHRY; CDR2 reads SYGVKD. With 4 bases removed from V and 8 bases from J, the gap between germline ends came to 12 bases. There are 13 residues in the CDR3. CDR3 loop: CAISGTSQDEQFF. CDR3 nucleotides: TGTGCCATCAGTGGTACTAGTCAGGATGAGCAGTTCTTC.

This chain uses TRBV5-1 with TRBJ2-3, with TRBD1 as a possible D gene (6 bases). CDR3 size: 15 residues. Germline V gene lookup returns CDR1 SGHRS and CDR2 YFSETQ. Trimming cost V 0 bases and J 0 bases, with 8 bases left between them. The CDR3 bases are TGCGCCAGCAGCTTGGAAGGACAGAGCACAGATACGCAGTATTTT. Its translation is CASSLEGQSTDTQYF.

This clonotype came up a few times. The rearrangement links TRBV7-3 to TRBJ2-3, with TRBD1 as a possible D gene (5 bases). Germline V lookup: CDR1 SGHTA, CDR2 FQGTGA. This CDR3 comprises 15 residues. The germline V and J ends were trimmed by 0 bases and 3 bases, with 10 bases remaining between them. The CDR3 bases are TGTGCCAGCAGCTTAACGGGGCTAGGGACAGATACGCAGTATTTT. Encoded protein: CASSLTGLGTDTQYF.

This rearrangement joins TRBV5-1 to TRBJ1-2; the D is unclear. The CDR3 length is 14 residues. The V gene's germline CDR1 is SGHRS and CDR2 YFSETQ. Trimming shortened V by 2 bases and J by 3 bases, and 11 bases separated the two germline ends. CDR3 sequence: CASSFGGKDYGYTF. CDR3 bases: TGCGCCAGCAGCTTCGGAGGGAAGGACTATGGCTACACCTTC.

This chain connects TRBV12-3 or TRBV12-4 to TRBJ2-2; D could derive from TRBD1 or TRBD2 (5 bases each). Trimming took 5 bases from V and 6 from J, leaving 19 bases between them. CDR3 length: 16 amino acids. As DNA, the CDR3 is TGTGCCAGCAGTCCCGGGGCGAGCAGGGTCGCCGGGGAGCTGTTTTTT. Its protein product is CASSPGASRVAGELFF.

The chain has TRBV12-3 or TRBV12-4 and TRBJ2-7; D is unresolved. V lost 3 bases and J lost 3, with 9 bases in between. The CDR3 totals 13 residues. Here the CDR3 DNA reads TGTGCCAGCAGTTTTGGGATTATCTACGAGCAGTACTTC. Its translation is CASSFGIIYEQYF.

The chain recombines TRBV3-1 with TRBJ2-1; D call uncertain. This CDR3 spans 15 amino acids. Trimming cost V 5 bases and J 1 base, with 12 bases left between them. Germline V gene sequence: CDR1 LGHDT, CDR2 YNNKEL (reference sequence). The CDR3 DNA reads TGTGCCAGCAGCGCCAGCGATATTTCCTACAATGAGCAGTTCTTC. Translating gives CASSASDISYNEQFF.

This chain connects TRBV3-1 to TRBJ1-2; D is unclear. Trimming removed 3 bases from V and 5 bases from J, with 16 bases in between. This CDR3 comprises 15 residues. CDR1 LGHDT and CDR2 YNNKEL come from the germline V gene (reference sequence). The CDR3 DNA follows: TGTGCCAGCAGCCAGGGTGGCAGACCAATTTATGGCTACACCTTC. It encodes CASSQGGRPIYGYTF.

As DNA, the CDR3 is TGTGCCAGCAGCTCGAGTAGAAGGGGAGAAGGCGCAGATACGCAGTATTTT. This gives the protein CASSSSRRGEGADTQYF. The gene calls are TRBV7-6 and TRBJ2-3; D is tentatively TRBD1 or TRBD2 (5 bases each). V lost 4 bases to trimming and J lost 4 bases, with 21 bases between them. CDR3 length equals 17 residues. From germline, CDR1 is SGHVS and CDR2 FNYEAQ.

The chain links TRBV5-4 to TRBJ1-3, with D perhaps TRBD1 (5 bases). The CDR3 length is 13 residues. Germline V gene data show CDR1 as SGHNT and CDR2 as YYREEE (reference sequence). The V end was cut by 0 bases, the J end by 4 bases, with 5 bases between. This CDR3 reads CASSLAGGNTIYF. CDR3 coding DNA: TGTGCCAGCAGCTTGGCAGGGGGAAACACCATATATTTT.

This rearrangement joins TRBV12-3 or TRBV12-4 to TRBJ2-7; D might be TRBD2 (5 bases). Deletions cut 2 bases from V and 5 bases from J, with 7 bases between. The CDR3 is made up of 12 amino acids. CDR3 amino acids: CASSLRGNEQYF. The CDR3 DNA follows: TGTGCCAGCAGTTTACGGGGTAACGAGCAGTACTTC.

This clonotype is a singleton in its sample. CDR3 in amino acids: CASSTEQGAPYEQYF. CDR3 coding DNA: TGTGCCAGTAGTACCGAACAGGGGGCACCCTACGAGCAGTACTTC. This chain connects TRBV19 to TRBJ2-7; 9 nucleotides line up with TRBD1. The V and J ends lost 4 bases and 2 bases, in that order; junction bases with no gene match: 6. This CDR3 is built from 15 residues. Per the germline V gene, CDR1 is LNHDA and CDR2 is SQIVND (reference sequence).

This sequence joins TRBV23-1 and TRBJ2-1, with 9 bases fitting TRBD1. TRBV23-1 is filed as an ORF, its function uncertain. CDR3 size: 14 residues. V lost 8 bases and J lost 8; bases outside the gene matches: 10. The CDR3 DNA sequence: TGCGCCAGCCATCCGGGACAGGGATGCGATGAGCAGTTCTTC. Its translation is CASHPGQGCDEQFF.

V is TRBV6-5 and J is TRBJ2-3; D gene ambiguous. Germline CDR1 is MNHEY and CDR2 is SVGAGI. The length of the CDR3 is 15 residues. V lost 5 bases, J lost 0 bases, and 12 bases lay in between. CDR3 nucleotides: TGTGCCAGCAGTCGCCTGTATTCTAGCACAGATACGCAGTATTTT. This translates into CASSRLYSSTDTQYF.

The genes are TRBV12-5 and TRBJ2-3; TRBD1 matches at 7 bases. Per the germline V gene, CDR1 is LGHNT and CDR2 is FRNRAP. The CDR3 sequence is 17 residues long. The junction had 6 bases not matched to a gene; V was cut back by 0 bases and J by 0 bases. The CDR3 DNA is TGTGCTAGTGGTTTGGTTCTAGGGGGCAGTAGCACAGATACGCAGTATTTT. Protein product: CASGLVLGGSSTDTQYF.

The V and J genes are TRBV3-1 and TRBJ2-1, with 11 bases aligning to TRBD2. Germline-derived CDR1 and CDR2 are LGHDT and YNNKEL (reference sequence). Trimming at V came to 5 bases and at J to 10 bases, leaving 13 bases not matched to a gene. CDR3 size: 16 residues. The CDR3 is CASSRRTSGGGGEQFF. CDR3 in DNA: TGTGCCAGCAGCAGACGCACTAGCGGGGGAGGAGGGGAGCAGTTCTTC.

The CDR3 reads CASSSRQGYEQFF. The CDR3 DNA reads TGTGCCAGCAGCTCACGACAGGGCTATGAGCAGTTCTTC. The V call is TRBV7-3, the J call TRBJ2-1; 7 bases fit TRBD1. The CDR3 has 13 amino acids. V lost 4 bases to trimming and J lost 8 bases; unmatched junction nucleotides: 5. The V gene's germline CDR1 is SGHTA and CDR2 FQGTGA.